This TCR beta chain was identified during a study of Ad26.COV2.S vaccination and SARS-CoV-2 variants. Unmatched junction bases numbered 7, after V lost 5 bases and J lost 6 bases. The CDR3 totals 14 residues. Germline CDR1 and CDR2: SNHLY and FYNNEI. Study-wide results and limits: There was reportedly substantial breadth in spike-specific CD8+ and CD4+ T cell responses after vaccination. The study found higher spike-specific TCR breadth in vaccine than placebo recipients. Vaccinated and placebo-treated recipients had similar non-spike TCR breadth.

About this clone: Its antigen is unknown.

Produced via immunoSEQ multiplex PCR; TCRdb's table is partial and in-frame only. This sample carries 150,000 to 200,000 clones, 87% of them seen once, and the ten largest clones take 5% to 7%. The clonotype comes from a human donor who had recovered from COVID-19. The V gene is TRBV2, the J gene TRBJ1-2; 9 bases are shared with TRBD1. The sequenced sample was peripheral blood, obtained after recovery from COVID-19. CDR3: CASSLTGGANGYTF. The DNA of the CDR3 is TGTGCCAGCAGTCTTACAGGGGGCGCGAATGGCTACACCTTC.